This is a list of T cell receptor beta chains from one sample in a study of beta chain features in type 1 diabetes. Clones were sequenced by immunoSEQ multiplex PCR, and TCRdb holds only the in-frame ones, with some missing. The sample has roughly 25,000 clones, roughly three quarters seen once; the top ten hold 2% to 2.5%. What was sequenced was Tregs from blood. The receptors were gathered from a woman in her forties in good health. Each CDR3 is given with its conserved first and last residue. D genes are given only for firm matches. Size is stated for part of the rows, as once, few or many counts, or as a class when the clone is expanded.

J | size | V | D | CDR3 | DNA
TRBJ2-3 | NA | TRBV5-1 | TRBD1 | CASSQQGSDTQYF | TGCGCCAGCAGCCAACAGGGGTCAGATACGCAGTATTTT
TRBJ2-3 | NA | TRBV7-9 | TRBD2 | CASSTGGGSTDTQYF | TGTGCCAGCAGCACTGGGGGGGGGAGCACAGATACGCAGTATTTT
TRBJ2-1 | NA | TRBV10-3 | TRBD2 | CAISDLRGLAAYNEQFF | TGTGCCATCAGTGATCTCCGTGGACTAGCGGCCTACAATGAGCAGTTCTTC
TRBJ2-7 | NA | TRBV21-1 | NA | CASSKGEEIGPYEQYF | TGTGCCAGCAGCAAAGGGGAGGAAATCGGCCCCTACGAGCAGTACTTC
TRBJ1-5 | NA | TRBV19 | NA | CASSFWQGNQPQHF | TGTGCCAGTAGTTTTTGGCAGGGGAATCAGCCCCAGCATTTT
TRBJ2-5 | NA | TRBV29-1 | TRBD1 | CSGQGVVETQYF | TGCAGCGGACAGGGTGTAGTAGAGACCCAGTACTTC
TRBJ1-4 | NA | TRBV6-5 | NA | CASRAVTNEKLFF | TGTGCCAGCCGTGCGGTAACTAATGAAAAACTGTTTTTT
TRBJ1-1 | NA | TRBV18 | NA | CASSPTRTLSEAFF | TGTGCCAGCTCACCTACCCGGACACTCTCCGAAGCTTTCTTT
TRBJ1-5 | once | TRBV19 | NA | CASSIGPQGRGQPQHF | TGTGCCAGTAGTATAGGCCCACAGGGAAGAGGTCAGCCCCAGCATTTT
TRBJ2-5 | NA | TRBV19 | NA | CASSPALRREETQYF | TGTGCCAGTAGTCCGGCCCTCCGGAGGGAGGAGACCCAGTACTTC
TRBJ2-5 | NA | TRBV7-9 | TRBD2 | CASSVGLAGQETQYF | TGTGCCAGCAGCGTGGGACTAGCGGGGCAAGAGACCCAGTACTTC
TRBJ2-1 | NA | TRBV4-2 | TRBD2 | CASSQGSGTSGGAYNEQFF | TGTGCCAGCAGCCAAGGCTCCGGGACTAGCGGGGGGGCATATAATGAGCAGTTCTTC
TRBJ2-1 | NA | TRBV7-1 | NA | CASSSAGYNEQFF | TGTGCCAGCAGCTCGGCAGGTTACAATGAGCAGTTCTTC
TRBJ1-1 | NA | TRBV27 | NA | CASSSLPAATEAFF | TGTGCCAGCAGTTCCTTACCGGCGGCCACTGAAGCTTTCTTT
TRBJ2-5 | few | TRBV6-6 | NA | CASSPRRETQYF | TGTGCCAGCAGCCCACGGCGGGAGACCCAGTACTTC
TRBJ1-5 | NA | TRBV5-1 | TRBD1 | CASSLGQGDNQPQHF | TGCGCCAGCAGCCTGGGACAGGGGGACAATCAGCCCCAGCATTTT
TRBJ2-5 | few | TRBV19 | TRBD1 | CASSPRDRYQETQYF | TGTGCCAGTAGTCCCCGGGACAGATATCAAGAGACCCAGTACTTC
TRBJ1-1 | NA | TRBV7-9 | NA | CASSLQWTEAFF | TGTGCCAGCAGCTTACAGTGGACTGAAGCTTTCTTT
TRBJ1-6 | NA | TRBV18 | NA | CASSPPEGRNSPLHF | TGTGCCAGCTCACCACCGGAGGGGCGGAATTCACCCCTCCACTTT
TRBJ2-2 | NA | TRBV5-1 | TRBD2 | CASSILGLAGAANTGELFF | TGCGCCAGCAGCATACTGGGACTAGCGGGGGCGGCGAACACCGGGGAGCTGTTTTTT
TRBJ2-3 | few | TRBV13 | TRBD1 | CASSARGGQGTDTQYF | TGTGCCAGCAGCGCCCGTGGGGGACAGGGGACAGATACGCAGTATTTT
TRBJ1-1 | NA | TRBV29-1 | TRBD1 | CSAQSGGSVTEAFF | TGCAGCGCCCAGTCAGGGGGGTCGGTAACTGAAGCTTTCTTT
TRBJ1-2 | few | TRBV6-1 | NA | CASTWGVDGYTF | TGTGCCAGCACCTGGGGGGTCGATGGCTACACCTTC
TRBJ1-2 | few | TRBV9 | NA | CASSVGFSGGLYGYTF | TGTGCCAGCAGCGTCGGGTTCTCCGGGGGGCTCTATGGCTACACCTTC
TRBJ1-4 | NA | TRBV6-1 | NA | CASRLKTGLVEKLFF | TGTGCCAGCAGGCTTAAGACAGGTCTGGTGGAAAAACTGTTTTTT
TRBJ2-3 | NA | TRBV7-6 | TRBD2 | CASSPRTSVGTDTQYF | TGTGCCAGCAGCCCAAGGACTAGCGTTGGCACAGATACGCAGTATTTT
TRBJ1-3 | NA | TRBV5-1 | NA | CASSLEAGARNTIYF | TGCGCCAGCAGCTTGGAGGCAGGGGCTAGAAACACCATATATTTT
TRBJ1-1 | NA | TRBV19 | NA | CASRTGPEGSVAFF | TGTGCCAGTAGAACCGGTCCCGAGGGCTCTGTGGCTTTCTTT
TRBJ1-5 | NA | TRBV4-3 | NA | CASSQDTGLGNQPQHF | TGCGCCAGCAGCCAAGACACAGGGTTGGGCAATCAGCCCCAGCATTTT
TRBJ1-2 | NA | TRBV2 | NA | CASGQGLLLGYTF | TGTGCCAGCGGCCAGGGCCTCCTCTTGGGCTACACCTTC
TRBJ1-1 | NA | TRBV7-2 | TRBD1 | CASSSQGATEAFF | TGTGCCAGCAGCTCCCAGGGGGCGACTGAAGCTTTCTTT
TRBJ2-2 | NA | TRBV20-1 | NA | CSAAVPGELFF | TGCAGTGCTGCAGTTCCCGGGGAGCTGTTTTTT
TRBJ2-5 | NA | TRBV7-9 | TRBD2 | CASSLLGSGGDKETQYF | TGTGCCAGCAGCTTGCTCGGTAGCGGGGGGGACAAAGAGACCCAGTACTTC
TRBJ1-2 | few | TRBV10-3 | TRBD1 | CAISEAGTGYYGYTF | TGTGCCATCAGTGAGGCCGGGACAGGGTACTATGGCTACACCTTC
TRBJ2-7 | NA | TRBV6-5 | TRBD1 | CASSSLTGGAYEQYF | TGTGCCAGCAGTTCACTGACAGGGGGAGCCTACGAGCAGTACTTC
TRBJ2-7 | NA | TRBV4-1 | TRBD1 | CASSLGQGSSYEQYF | TGCGCCAGCAGCCTTGGACAGGGCAGTTCCTACGAGCAGTACTTC
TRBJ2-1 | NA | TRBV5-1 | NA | CASSFPSLSSYNEQFF | TGCGCCAGCAGCTTTCCGTCGCTAAGCTCCTACAATGAGCAGTTCTTC
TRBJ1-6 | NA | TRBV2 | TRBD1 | CASSSQDRGQSPLHF | TGTGCCAGCAGTAGCCAGGACAGGGGGCAATCACCCCTCCACTTT
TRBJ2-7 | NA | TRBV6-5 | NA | CASSSFTSITYEQYF | TGTGCCAGCAGCTCCTTCACTAGCATAACCTACGAGCAGTACTTC
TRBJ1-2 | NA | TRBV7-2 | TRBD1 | CASSFRQTGNYGYTF | TGTGCCAGCAGCTTCCGCCAGACAGGGAACTATGGCTACACCTTC
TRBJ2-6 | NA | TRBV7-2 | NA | CASSLGGYSGANVLTF | TGTGCCAGCAGCTTAGGAGGTTACTCTGGGGCCAACGTCCTGACTTTC
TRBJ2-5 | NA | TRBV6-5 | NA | CASSPGGPQETQYF | TGTGCCAGCAGTCCCGGGGGTCCCCAAGAGACCCAGTACTTC
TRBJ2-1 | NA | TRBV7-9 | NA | CASSQRGNEQFF | TGTGCCAGCAGCCAAAGGGGCAATGAGCAGTTCTTC
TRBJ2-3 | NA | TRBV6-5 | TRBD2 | CASSYLLAGSTDTQYF | TGTGCCAGCAGTTACTTGTTAGCGGGTAGCACAGATACGCAGTATTTT
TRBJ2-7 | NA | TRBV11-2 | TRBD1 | CASSLGPGQGNHEQYF | TGTGCCAGCAGCTTAGGACCGGGACAGGGGAACCACGAGCAGTACTTC
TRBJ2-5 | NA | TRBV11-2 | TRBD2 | CASSLAWAGGEETQYF | TGTGCCAGCAGCTTAGCCTGGGCGGGGGGAGAGGAGACCCAGTACTTC
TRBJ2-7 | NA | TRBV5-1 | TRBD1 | CASSFNPGTGFGEQYF | TGCGCCAGCAGCTTCAACCCCGGGACAGGGTTCGGCGAGCAGTACTTC
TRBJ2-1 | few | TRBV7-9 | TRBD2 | CASRFFSGGAYNEQFF | TGTGCCAGCAGGTTCTTTAGCGGGGGGGCTTACAATGAGCAGTTCTTC
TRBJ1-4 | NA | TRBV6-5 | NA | CASSYHMGAEKLFF | TGTGCCAGCAGTTACCACATGGGGGCTGAAAAACTGTTTTTT
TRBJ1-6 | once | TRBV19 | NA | CASNWAGRPNSPLHF | TGTGCCAGTAACTGGGCCGGCAGGCCAAATTCACCCCTCCACTTT
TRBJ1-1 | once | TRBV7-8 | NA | CASSSRTVTTEAFF | TGTGCCAGCAGCTCCAGGACAGTAACGACTGAAGCTTTCTTT
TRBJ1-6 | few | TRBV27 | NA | CASSYNRINSPLHF | TGTGCCAGCAGTTACAACAGGATAAATTCACCCCTCCACTTT
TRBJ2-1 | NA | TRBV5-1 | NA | CASSFGGLSYNEQFF | TGCGCCAGCAGCTTTGGGGGCCTCTCCTACAATGAGCAGTTCTTC
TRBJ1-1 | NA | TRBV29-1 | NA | CSVEEGLEAFF | TGCAGCGTTGAAGAGGGGCTAGAAGCTTTCTTT
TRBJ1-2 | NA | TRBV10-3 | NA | CAISGIGANYGYTF | TGTGCCATCAGTGGGATAGGGGCCAACTATGGCTACACCTTC